This is a list of T cell receptor beta chains from one sample in a study of T-cell reconstitution after alpha-beta-depleted transplantation in children. One entry per CDR3 protein results from TCRdb running MiXCR on the PCR reads. The sample shows nearly 400,000 distinct CDR3 sequences, roughly 22% of them seen only once. The sequencing used PBMCs from the stem cell graft donor, collected from the stem cell graft. All receptors derive from a human donor who donated a stem cell graft to a child with acute myeloid leukemia. Each CDR3 is given with its conserved first and last residue.

V gene,J gene,CDR3 protein
TRBV7-9,TRBJ2-7,CASRAAGTTYEQYF
TRBV5-1,TRBJ1-1,CASSLVIGAEAFF
TRBV20-1,TRBJ1-1,CSAGGGLLGFVGAFF
TRBV7-9,TRBJ2-7,CASSPLNYEQYF
TRBV7-9,TRBJ2-3,CASSLTGQGSTDTQYF
TRBV29-1,TRBJ2-2,CSVDLGGTGELFF
TRBV7-6,TRBJ2-7,CASSLVPSGASYEQYF
TRBV29-1,TRBJ2-3,CSVGLAYTDTQYF
TRBV28,TRBJ1-5,CASSLSQGYQPQHF
TRBV7-9,TRBJ1-2,CASSLASGTGYGYTF
TRBV12-3/TRBV12-4,TRBJ2-2,CASSLSGYRSGELFF
TRBV20-1,TRBJ1-2,CSARMVNYGYTF
TRBV4-1,TRBJ2-1,CASSHEPGLAGGGQFF
TRBV12-3/TRBV12-4,TRBJ1-5,CASSSGQVLSNQPQHF
TRBV27,TRBJ2-7,CASSPTQASYEQYF
TRBV20-1,TRBJ2-7,CSASEASGRYEQYF
TRBV20-1,TRBJ2-3,CSATTGTSDTDTQYF
TRBV20-1,TRBJ2-1,CSARAQRAYNEQFF
TRBV6-5,TRBJ2-3,CASVGLDTQYF
TRBV25-1,TRBJ1-5,CASRGQGGNQPQHF
TRBV28,TRBJ2-7,CASSLYEQYF
TRBV7-3,TRBJ2-1,CASSPKGLAGVTNEQFF
TRBV12-3/TRBV12-4,TRBJ1-5,CASSFWGQGSNQPQHF
TRBV20-1,TRBJ2-3,CSATPLAGGPDTQYF
TRBV5-1,TRBJ2-2,CASSLLGQVPTTGELFF
TRBV4-2,TRBJ2-3,CASSRDRDTDTQYF
TRBV7-9,TRBJ2-5,CASSPTSGLETQYF
TRBV10-2,TRBJ2-7,CASSESGDWGYEQYF
TRBV6-5,TRBJ2-7,CASSYSTGPYEQYF
TRBV29-1,TRBJ1-2,CSADWGYGYTF
TRBV28,TRBJ1-5,CASSLSTGARSNQPQHF
TRBV12-3/TRBV12-4,TRBJ2-3,CASSPGTRDTQYF
TRBV29-1,TRBJ2-3,CSGSGAQFYTDTQYF
TRBV12-3/TRBV12-4,TRBJ2-4,CASSLEAGGALAKNIQYF
TRBV11-2,TRBJ2-1,CASSLEAYNEQFF
TRBV4-2,TRBJ2-3,CASSQRVGGDADTQYF
TRBV6-1,TRBJ2-1,CASSRTKTGGAYNEQFF
TRBV5-1,TRBJ1-1,CASSPVGTGVKNTEAFF
TRBV20-1,TRBJ2-5,CSARDRGLEETQYF
TRBV27,TRBJ2-3,CASSFSGGAGDTQYF
TRBV29-1,TRBJ2-6,CSAGQGKTGANVLTF
TRBV25-1,TRBJ2-1,CASGSQGAGEQFF
TRBV12-3/TRBV12-4,TRBJ2-7,CASSTYIDEQYF
TRBV28,TRBJ2-3,CASKGLAGGRTQYF
TRBV29-1,TRBJ2-7,CSAADWTGLEQYF
TRBV4-1,TRBJ2-1,CASSQITGTGGRDEQFF
TRBV4-3,TRBJ1-1,CASSQGLQTGTEAFF
TRBV7-9,TRBJ1-1,CASSVTQGFDTEAFF
TRBV6-1,TRBJ1-1,CASSAGTGATEAFF
TRBV27,TRBJ2-5,CASSPEDGSQETQYF
TRBV5-1,TRBJ1-6,CASSLTGLEDSPLHF
TRBV12-3/TRBV12-4,TRBJ2-2,CASSWAGELFF
TRBV5-1,TRBJ2-2,CASSKRQGADTGELFF
TRBV7-3,TRBJ2-1,CASSEGTGNNEQFF